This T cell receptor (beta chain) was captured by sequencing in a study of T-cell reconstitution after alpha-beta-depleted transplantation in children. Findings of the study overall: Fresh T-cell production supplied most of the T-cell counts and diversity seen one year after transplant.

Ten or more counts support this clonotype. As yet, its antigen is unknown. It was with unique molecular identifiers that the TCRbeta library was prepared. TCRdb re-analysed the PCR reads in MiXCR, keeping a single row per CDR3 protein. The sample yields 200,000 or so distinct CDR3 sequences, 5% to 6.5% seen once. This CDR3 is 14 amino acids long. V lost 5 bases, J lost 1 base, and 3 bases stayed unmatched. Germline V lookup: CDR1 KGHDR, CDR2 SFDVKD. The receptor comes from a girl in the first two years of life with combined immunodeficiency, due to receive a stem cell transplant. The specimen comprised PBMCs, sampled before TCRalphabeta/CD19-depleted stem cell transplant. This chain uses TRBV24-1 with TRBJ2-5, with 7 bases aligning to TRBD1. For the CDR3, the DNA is TGTGCCACCAGTGGTCCAGGGGGCCAAGAGACCCAGTACTTC. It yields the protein CATSGPGGQETQYF.